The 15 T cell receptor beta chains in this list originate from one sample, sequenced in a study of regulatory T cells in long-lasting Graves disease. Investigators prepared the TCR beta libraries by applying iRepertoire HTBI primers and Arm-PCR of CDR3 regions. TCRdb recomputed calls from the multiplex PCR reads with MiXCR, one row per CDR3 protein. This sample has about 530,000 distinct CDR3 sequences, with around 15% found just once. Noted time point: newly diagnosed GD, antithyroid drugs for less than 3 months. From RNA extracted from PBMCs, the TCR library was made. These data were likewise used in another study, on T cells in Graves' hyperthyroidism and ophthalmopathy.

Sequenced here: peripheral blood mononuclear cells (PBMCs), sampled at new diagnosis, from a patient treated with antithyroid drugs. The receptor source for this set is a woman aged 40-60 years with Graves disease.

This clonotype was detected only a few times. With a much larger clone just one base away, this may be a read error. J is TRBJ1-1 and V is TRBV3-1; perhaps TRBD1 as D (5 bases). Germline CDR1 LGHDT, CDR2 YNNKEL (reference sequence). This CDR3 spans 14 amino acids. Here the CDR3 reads CASSSRDGNTGAFF. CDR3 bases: TGTGCCAGCAGCTCCAGGGACGGGAACACTGGAGCTTTCTTT.

The CDR3 DNA is TGTGCCAGCAGTTTCTGGCCGGGACAGGGGAAAGGGAGTGATGAAGCTTTCTTT. This gives the protein CASSFWPGQGKGSDEAFF. V gene TRBV5-5 combines with J gene TRBJ1-1; 10 bases match TRBD1. Germline V gene data show CDR1 as SGHKS and CDR2 as YYEKEE (reference sequence). Germline trimming cut 5 bases from V and 7 bases from J; bases unmatched to any gene: 20. CDR3 length: 18 residues.

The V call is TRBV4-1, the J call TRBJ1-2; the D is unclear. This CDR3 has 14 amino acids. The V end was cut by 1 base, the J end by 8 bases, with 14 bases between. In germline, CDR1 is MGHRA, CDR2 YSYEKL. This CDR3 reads CASSQGDGNMGYTF. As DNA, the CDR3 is TGCGCCAGCAGCCAAGGCGACGGAAATATGGGCTACACCTTC.

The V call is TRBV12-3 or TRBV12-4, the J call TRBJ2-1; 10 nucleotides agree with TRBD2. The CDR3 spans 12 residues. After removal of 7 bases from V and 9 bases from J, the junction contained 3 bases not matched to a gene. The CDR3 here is CASTIAGGEQFF. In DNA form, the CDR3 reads TGTGCCAGCACCATAGCGGGGGGTGAGCAGTTCTTC.

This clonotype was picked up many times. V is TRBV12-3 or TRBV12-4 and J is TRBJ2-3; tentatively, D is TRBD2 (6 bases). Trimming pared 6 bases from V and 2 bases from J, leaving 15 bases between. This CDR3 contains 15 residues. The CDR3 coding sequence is TGTGCCAGCAGCTCCCGGGACTTCATCACAGATACGCAGTATTTT. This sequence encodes CASSSRDFITDTQYF.

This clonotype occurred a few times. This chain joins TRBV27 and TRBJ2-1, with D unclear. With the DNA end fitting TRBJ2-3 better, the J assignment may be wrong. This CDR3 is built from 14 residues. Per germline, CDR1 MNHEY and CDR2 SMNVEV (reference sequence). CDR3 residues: CASSQIYPTDTQYF. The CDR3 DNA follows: TGTGCCAGCAGCCAAATTTATCCCACAGATACGCAGTATTTT.

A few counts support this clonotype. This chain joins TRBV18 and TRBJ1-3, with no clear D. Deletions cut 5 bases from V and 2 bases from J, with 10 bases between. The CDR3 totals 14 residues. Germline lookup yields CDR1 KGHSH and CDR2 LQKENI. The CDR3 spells CASSSSNAGNTIYF. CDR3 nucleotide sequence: TGTGCCAGCTCATCCAGTAATGCTGGAAACACCATATATTTT.

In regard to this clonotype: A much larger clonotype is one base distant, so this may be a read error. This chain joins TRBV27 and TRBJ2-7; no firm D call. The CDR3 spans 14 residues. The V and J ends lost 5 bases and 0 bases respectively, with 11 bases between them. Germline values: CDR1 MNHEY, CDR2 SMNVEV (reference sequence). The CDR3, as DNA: TGTGCCAGCAGTGGGAAGGTGGGCTCCTACGAGCAGTACTTC. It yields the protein CASSGKVGSYEQYF.

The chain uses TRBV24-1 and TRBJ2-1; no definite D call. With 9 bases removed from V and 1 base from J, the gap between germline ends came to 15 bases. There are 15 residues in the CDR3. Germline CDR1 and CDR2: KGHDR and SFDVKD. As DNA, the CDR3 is TGTGCCACCTGTGGTCAATCCCCGTCCTACAATGAGCAGTTCTTC. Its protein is CATCGQSPSYNEQFF.

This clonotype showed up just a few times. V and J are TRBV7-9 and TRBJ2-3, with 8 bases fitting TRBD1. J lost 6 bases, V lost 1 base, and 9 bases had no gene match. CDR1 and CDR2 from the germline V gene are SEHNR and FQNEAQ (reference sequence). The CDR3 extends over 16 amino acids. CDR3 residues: CASSLESGRGPDTQYF. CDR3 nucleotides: TGTGCCAGCAGCTTAGAGTCCGGCAGGGGGCCTGATACGCAGTATTTT.

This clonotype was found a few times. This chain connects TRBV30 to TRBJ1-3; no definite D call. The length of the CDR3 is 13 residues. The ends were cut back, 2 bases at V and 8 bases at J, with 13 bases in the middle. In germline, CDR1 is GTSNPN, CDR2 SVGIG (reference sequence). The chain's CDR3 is CAWSPGRVDTIYF. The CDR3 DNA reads TGTGCCTGGAGTCCCGGGAGGGTTGACACCATATATTTT.

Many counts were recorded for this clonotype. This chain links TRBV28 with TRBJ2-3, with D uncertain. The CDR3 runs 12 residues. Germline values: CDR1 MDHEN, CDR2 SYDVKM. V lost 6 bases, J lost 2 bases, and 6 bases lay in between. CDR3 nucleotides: TGTGCCAGCAGGTCGTTCACAGATACGCAGTATTTT. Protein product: CASRSFTDTQYF.

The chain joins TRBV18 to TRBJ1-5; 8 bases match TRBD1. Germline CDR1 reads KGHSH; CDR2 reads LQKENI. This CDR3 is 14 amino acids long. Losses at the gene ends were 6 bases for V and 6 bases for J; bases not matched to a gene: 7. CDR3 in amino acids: CASSLTGQGQPQHF. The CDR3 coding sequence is TGTGCCAGCTCCCTAACCGGACAGGGTCAGCCCCAGCATTTT.

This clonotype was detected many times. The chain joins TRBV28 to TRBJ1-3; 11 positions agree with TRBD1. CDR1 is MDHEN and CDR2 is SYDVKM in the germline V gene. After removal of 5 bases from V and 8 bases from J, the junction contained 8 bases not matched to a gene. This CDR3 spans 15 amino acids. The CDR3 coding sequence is TGTGCCAGCAGTCCTGAACCGGGACAGGGGGACACCATATATTTT. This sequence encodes CASSPEPGQGDTIYF.

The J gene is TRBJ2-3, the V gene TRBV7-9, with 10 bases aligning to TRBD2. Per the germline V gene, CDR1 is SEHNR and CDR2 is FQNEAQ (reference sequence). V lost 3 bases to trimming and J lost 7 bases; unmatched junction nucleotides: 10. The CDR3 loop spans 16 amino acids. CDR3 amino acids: CASSFLGAGGRHTQYF. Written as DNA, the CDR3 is TGTGCCAGCAGCTTCCTCGGAGCGGGGGGGCGGCATACGCAGTATTTT.